This TCR beta chain was sequenced during a study of Graves' ophthalmopathy and Graves' hyperthyroidism. For the study at large: No treatment had been given when peripheral blood was collected at initial diagnosis. Study-level results: Ophthalmopathy progression was predicted with 55% to 71% sensitivity and approximately 72% specificity.

On this clonotype itself: Its antigen is not identified.

Beta-chain TCR CDR3 regions were amplified from RNA transcripts. HTBI-primed RT-PCR formed the first round, and a multiplex PCR formed the second. One entry per CDR3 protein results from TCRdb running MiXCR on the multiplex PCR reads. This repertoire shows about 620,000 distinct CDR3 sequences, 22% found once; its top ten account for roughly 7.4%. The CDR3 consists of 15 residues. Trimming cost V 2 bases and J 0 bases, with 7 bases left between them. The V gene's germline CDR1 is LNHDA and CDR2 SQIVND (reference sequence). Stable hyperthyroidism meant no progression to ophthalmopathy within 18 months of follow-up.

Source material: peripheral blood. The clonotype comes from a woman younger than 30 with stable Graves' hyperthyroidism. Some clones in this sample may be carry-over from other donors' samples. V gene TRBV19 combines with J gene TRBJ2-2, with TRBD1 as a possible D gene (5 bases). CDR3 nucleotide sequence: TGTGCCAGTAGTATAAAGGGGACGAACACCGGGGAGCTGTTTTTT. Translated, it gives CASSIKGTNTGELFF.